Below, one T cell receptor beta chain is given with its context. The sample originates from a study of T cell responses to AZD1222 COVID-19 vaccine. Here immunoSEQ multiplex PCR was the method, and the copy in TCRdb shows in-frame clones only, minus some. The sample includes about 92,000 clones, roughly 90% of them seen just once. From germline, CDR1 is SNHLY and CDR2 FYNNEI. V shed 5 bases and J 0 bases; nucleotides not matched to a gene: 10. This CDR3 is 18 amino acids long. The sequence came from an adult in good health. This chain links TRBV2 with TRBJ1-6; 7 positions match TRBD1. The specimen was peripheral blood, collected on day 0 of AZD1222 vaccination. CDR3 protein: CASSPGQLNSSYNSPLHF. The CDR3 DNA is TGTGCCAGCAGTCCGGGACAGCTAAATAGCTCCTATAATTCACCCCTCCACTTT.